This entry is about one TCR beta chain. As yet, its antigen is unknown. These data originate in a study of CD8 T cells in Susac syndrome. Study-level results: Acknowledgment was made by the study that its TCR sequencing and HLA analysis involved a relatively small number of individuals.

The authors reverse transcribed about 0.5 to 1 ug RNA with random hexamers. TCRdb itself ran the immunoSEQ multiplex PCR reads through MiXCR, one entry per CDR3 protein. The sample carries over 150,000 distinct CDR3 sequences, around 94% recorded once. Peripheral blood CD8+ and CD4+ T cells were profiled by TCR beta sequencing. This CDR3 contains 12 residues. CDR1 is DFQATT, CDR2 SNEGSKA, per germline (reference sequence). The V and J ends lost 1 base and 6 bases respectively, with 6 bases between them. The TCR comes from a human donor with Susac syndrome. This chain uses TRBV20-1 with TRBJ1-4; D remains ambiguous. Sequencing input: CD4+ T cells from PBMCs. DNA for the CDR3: TGCAGTGCTAGAGGCATAGATGAAAAACTGTTTTTT. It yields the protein CSARGIDEKLFF.